Below, 30 T cell receptor beta chains from the same sample are listed, as sequenced in a study of cytomegalovirus exposure and HLA in healthy donors. Amplification used 60 Vbeta primers and 13 Jbeta primers. Measured with immunoSEQ multiplex PCR; TCRdb has only the in-frame clones, and not every one. The sample records about 60,000 clones, approximately 76% being singletons. Sequencing input: PBMCs. The receptor set was obtained from a man in his fifties in good health and CMV-seronegative.

The V and J genes are TRBV19 and TRBJ1-3; 7 positions match TRBD1. The CDR3 consists of 14 residues. CDR1 is LNHDA and CDR2 is SQIVND in the germline V gene (reference sequence). V gave up 2 bases and J gave up 2 bases; unmatched junction bases: 0. This chain's CDR3 is CASSIRGPGNTIYF. DNA of the CDR3: TGTGCCAGTAGTATAAGGGGGCCTGGAAACACCATATATTTT.

The chain links TRBV6-1 to TRBJ2-5; 7 bases agree with TRBD1. CDR1 and CDR2 (germline): MNHNS, SASEGT. CDR3 length: 14 amino acids. Trimming at V came to 4 bases and at J to 5 bases, leaving 7 bases not matched to a gene. Here the CDR3 reads CASSGGTVGETQYF. The DNA for the CDR3 is TGTGCCAGCAGTGGGGGGACAGTTGGCGAGACCCAGTACTTC.

This clone appeared a single time. The CDR3 loop is CASSLALQRYTF. The CDR3 bases are TGTGCCAGCAGCTTAGCCCTACAGCGCTACACCTTC. The chain couples TRBV11-2 to TRBJ1-2; D is unclear. The ends were cut back, 1 base at V and 9 bases at J, with 9 bases in the middle. Germline V lookup: CDR1 SGHAT, CDR2 FQNNGV. The CDR3 spans 12 residues.

The chain carries TRBV30 and TRBJ1-1, with D possibly being TRBD1 (5 bases). Germline CDR1 reads GTSNPN; CDR2 reads SVGIG (reference sequence). V shed 7 bases and J shed 5 bases, with 11 bases lying between them. The CDR3 is 11 amino acids. The CDR3 coding sequence is TGTGCCTCGCAGGGAGGAACTGAAGCTTTCTTT. This gives the protein CASQGGTEAFF.

The chain recombines TRBV5-1 with TRBJ2-1, with 14 bases fitting TRBD2. This CDR3 contains 15 residues. CDR1 and CDR2 (germline): SGHRS, YFSETQ. Trimming cost V 3 bases and J 10 bases; bases outside gene matches: 6. CDR3 amino acids: CASSSGLAGGGEQFF. The DNA of the CDR3 is TGCGCCAGCAGCTCTGGACTAGCGGGGGGAGGAGAGCAGTTCTTC.

This clone showed up just a few times. The rearrangement uses TRBV11-2 and TRBJ2-5; D is possibly TRBD2 (6 bases). CDR1 is SGHAT and CDR2 is FQNNGV in the germline V gene. Deletions cut 0 bases from V and 1 base from J, with 21 bases between. CDR3 length: 19 residues. As DNA, the CDR3 is TGTGCCAGCAGCTTAGATGATTCAGGCGTGGGAGCGGGCCAAGAGACCCAGTACTTC. Protein sequence: CASSLDDSGVGAGQETQYF.

The rearrangement joins TRBV10-3 to TRBJ1-4, with TRBD1 matching 9 bases. Germline V gives CDR1 ENHRY, CDR2 SYGVKD. The CDR3 sequence is 13 residues long. J was trimmed by 7 bases and V by 6 bases; bases with no gene match: 3. In DNA form, the CDR3 reads TGTGCCATCAGGGGACAGGGAGGTGAAAAACTGTTTTTT. It yields the protein CAIRGQGGEKLFF.

This clone was observed a single time. J is TRBJ1-1 and V is TRBV6-4; perhaps TRBD1 as D (6 bases). Trimming took 9 bases from V and 8 from J, leaving 10 bases between them. Germline loops: CDR1 MRHNA, CDR2 SNTAGT. The CDR3 loop spans 10 amino acids. CDR3 sequence: CARVGQEAFF. The CDR3 nucleotides are TGTGCCAGAGTAGGACAGGAAGCTTTCTTT.

The V call is TRBV7-9, the J call TRBJ1-2, with a tentative D call TRBD1 (6 bases). The germline V gene has CDR1 SEHNR and CDR2 FQNEAQ (reference sequence). The CDR3 spans 17 residues. Trimming left V 5 bases short and J 2 bases short, with 21 bases between. The CDR3 DNA sequence: TGTGCCAGCAGCAACCTTAATAATGACAGGATCAACTATGGCTACACCTTC. This translates into CASSNLNNDRINYGYTF.

V is TRBV10-3 and J is TRBJ2-2, with D possibly TRBD1 on 5 matching bases. Germline CDR1 is ENHRY and CDR2 is SYGVKD. V lost 9 bases to trimming and J lost 4 bases, with 9 bases between them. The CDR3 runs 12 residues. CDR3 sequence: CAIFQGTGELFF. CDR3 coding DNA: TGTGCCATTTTTCAGGGCACCGGGGAGCTGTTTTTT.

In its sample, this clone was seen once. This sequence joins TRBV7-6 and TRBJ1-2, with 7 bases fitting TRBD1. Germline lookup yields CDR1 SGHVS and CDR2 FNYEAQ. This CDR3 spans 13 amino acids. J gave up 6 bases and V 1 base, and 2 bases lay outside the gene matches. This CDR3 reads CASSLGQGDGYTF. The CDR3 DNA reads as TGTGCCAGCAGCTTAGGACAGGGTGATGGCTACACCTTC.

V is TRBV29-1 and J is TRBJ2-2; perhaps TRBD1 as D (6 bases). V lost 1 base and J 7 bases, leaving 10 bases between the germline ends. The germline V gene has CDR1 SQVTM and CDR2 ANQGSEA. The CDR3 is 13 residues long. Written as DNA, the CDR3 is TGCAGCGTTGAAGTCAGGGGCGGCGGGGAGCTGTTTTTT. It is translated as CSVEVRGGGELFF.

CDR3 loop: CASAATGSSYNEQFF. The CDR3, as DNA: TGCGCCAGCGCTGCTACAGGGAGCTCCTACAATGAGCAGTTCTTC. The V and J genes are TRBV5-1 and TRBJ2-1, with a possible D match to TRBD1 (6 bases). Germline-derived CDR1 and CDR2 are SGHRS and YFSETQ. The germline V and J ends were trimmed by 7 bases and 0 bases, with 14 bases remaining between them. The CDR3 length is 15 residues.

The V gene is TRBV5-4, the J gene TRBJ1-1, with D possibly being TRBD1 (6 bases). The V and J ends lost 4 bases and 4 bases respectively, with 17 bases between them. The germline CDR1 and CDR2 sequences are SGHNT and YYREEE (reference sequence). The CDR3 has 15 amino acids. The CDR3 DNA reads TGTGCCAGCAGCAGAGAACAGGGCTGGGGCACTGAAGCTTTCTTT. Translated, it gives CASSREQGWGTEAFF.

The chain joins TRBV7-2 to TRBJ1-3, with 8 bases lining up with TRBD1. This CDR3 has 13 residues. The germline CDR1 and CDR2 sequences are SGHTA and FQGNSA. V was pared by 5 bases and J by 11 bases, with 8 bases of the junction left unmatched. The CDR3 nucleotides read TGTGCCAGCAGCCCCAACAGGGGGAACGCCATATATTTT. It translates to CASSPNRGNAIYF.

The chain carries TRBV9 and TRBJ1-1, with D maybe TRBD1 (5 bases). This CDR3 comprises 14 residues. Germline values: CDR1 SGDLS, CDR2 YYNGEE. Trimming removed 0 bases at V and 5 bases at J, with 11 bases between. CDR3 region: CASSVEGEETEAFF. Written as DNA, the CDR3 is TGTGCCAGCAGCGTAGAAGGGGAGGAAACTGAAGCTTTCTTT. Together with reference TRBV9 and TRBJ1-1, the CDR3 gives the full variable domain: DSGVTQTPKHLITATGQRVTLRCSPRSGDLSVYWYQQSLDQGLQFLIQYYNGEERAKGNILERFSAQQFPDLHSELNLSSLELGDSALYFCASSVEGEETEAFFGQGTRLTVV.

This clone was counted only a few times. This chain joins TRBV28 and TRBJ2-7, with D perhaps matching TRBD1 (6 bases). The germline V gene has CDR1 MDHEN and CDR2 SYDVKM. The V end was cut by 5 bases, the J end by 6 bases, with 20 bases between. The CDR3 has 15 amino acids. The CDR3 DNA is TGTGCCAGCAGTCGGGACATAGGGCAGGCTCCCGAGCAGTACTTC. Its translation is CASSRDIGQAPEQYF.

In DNA form, the CDR3 reads TGTGCCAGCAGGCGAGACGGGACAGGGTGGACAGATACGCAGTATTTT. It codes for CASRRDGTGWTDTQYF. The chain joins TRBV27 to TRBJ2-3; 9 bases map to TRBD1. The V gene end was trimmed by 6 bases and the J gene end by 3 bases; junction bases not matched to a gene: 10. This CDR3 has 16 residues. CDR1 MNHEY and CDR2 SMNVEV come from the germline V gene (reference sequence).

This clone was counted between two and nine times. The chain uses TRBV7-2 and TRBJ2-2, with a tentative D call TRBD2 (7 bases). CDR1 is SGHTA, CDR2 FQGNSA, per germline. This CDR3 has 18 amino acids. Trimming stripped 5 bases from V and 1 base from J, with 20 bases between. CDR3 DNA: TGTGCCAGCAGCCTGGACCCGTGGCGGGGGCGGAACACCGGGGAGCTGTTTTTT. Amino acids: CASSLDPWRGRNTGELFF.

This clone was seen only a few times. This chain links TRBV6-4 with TRBJ2-3; 11 nucleotides agree with TRBD2. The CDR3 runs 15 residues. The trim removed 4 bases at V and 4 bases at J, leaving 4 bases unmatched. CDR1 and CDR2 (germline): MRHNA, SNTAGT. The CDR3 nucleotides read TGTGCCAGCAGTGGGGCTAGCGGGGGGCCAGATACGCAGTATTTT. It is translated as CASSGASGGPDTQYF.

V is TRBV6-5 and J is TRBJ2-7; a possible D gene is TRBD2 (5 bases). The CDR3 runs to 12 residues. CDR1 is MNHEY and CDR2 is SVGAGI in the germline V gene. The V end was cut by 5 bases, the J end by 3 bases, with 8 bases between. Here the CDR3 reads CASSEADYEQYF. CDR3 DNA: TGTGCCAGCAGTGAAGCGGACTACGAGCAGTACTTC.

This chain links TRBV18 with TRBJ1-5; D is perhaps TRBD1 (6 bases). The CDR3 extends over 15 amino acids. V was shortened by 2 bases and J by 4 bases, with 12 bases between the two germline ends. Germline V lookup: CDR1 KGHSH, CDR2 LQKENI. CDR3 in amino acids: CASSPRTGFNQPQHF. DNA of the CDR3: TGTGCCAGCTCACCAAGAACAGGGTTTAATCAGCCCCAGCATTTT.

This clone has only one observation. The chain combines TRBV6-1 with TRBJ1-2; a weak D match, TRBD1 (5 bases). The germline V gene has CDR1 MNHNS and CDR2 SASEGT. The V end lost 4 bases, the J end lost 8 bases, and 20 bases lay between the germline ends. This CDR3 is built from 15 residues. The CDR3 here is CASSGEVGPWGGYTF. DNA for the CDR3: TGTGCCAGCAGTGGGGAAGTGGGGCCTTGGGGCGGCTACACCTTC.

The chain employs TRBV5-1 and TRBJ2-5; D remains unclear. Trimming took off 4 bases at V and 7 bases at J, with 17 bases between the two ends. This CDR3 has 14 amino acids. The germline gives CDR1 SGHRS, CDR2 YFSETQ. CDR3 nucleotides: TGCGCCAGCAGCCTGGCAGGTCAGATACCGACCCAGTACTTC. It specifies CASSLAGQIPTQYF. Full variable domain (rest looked up from reference TRBV5-1 and TRBJ2-5): KAGVTQTPRYLIKTRGQQVTLSCSPISGHRSVSWYQQTPGQGLQFLFEYFSETQRNKGNFPGRFSGRQFSNSRSEMNVSTLELGDSALYLCASSLAGQIPTQYFGPGTRLLVL.

This clone has just one count. The rearrangement uses TRBV7-6 and TRBJ2-3; 11 nucleotides align to TRBD2. V was clipped by 6 bases and J by 4 bases; unmatched bases: 15. Germline assignment: CDR1 SGHVS and CDR2 FNYEAQ. This CDR3 is built from 18 residues. The CDR3 loop is CASSSPSGGPPGADTQYF. For the CDR3, the DNA is TGTGCCAGCAGTTCCCCTAGCGGGGGGCCACCGGGGGCAGATACGCAGTATTTT.

The chain combines TRBV30 with TRBJ2-3, with D unclear. The V end was cut by 3 bases, the J end by 2 bases, with 12 bases between. The CDR3 contains 14 residues. The germline CDR1 and CDR2 sequences are GTSNPN and SVGIG (reference sequence). CDR3: CAWRARSTTDTQYF. The CDR3 DNA sequence: TGTGCCTGGAGGGCCCGTTCCACCACAGATACGCAGTATTTT.

The sample holds a few counts of this clone. The junction differs from germline at one of its ends, possibly a read error. The J gene is TRBJ2-3, the V gene TRBV6-1; 14 bases fit TRBD2. Germline CDR1 MNHNS, CDR2 SASEGT. The CDR3 length is 16 residues. CDR3 coding DNA: TGTGCCAGCAGGGAAGGACTAGCGGGGGGACGAGATACGCAGTATTTT. Translation: CASREGLAGGRDTQYF.

The gene calls are TRBV7-3 and TRBJ2-3; 10 nucleotides agree with TRBD2. CDR1 and CDR2 (germline): SGHTA, FQGTGA. The trim removed 5 bases at V and 0 bases at J, leaving 5 bases unmatched. The CDR3 runs to 16 residues. This CDR3 reads CASSLLAGTSTDTQYF. The CDR3 DNA is TGTGCCAGCAGCCTACTAGCGGGGACTAGCACAGATACGCAGTATTTT.

The chain couples TRBV6-6 to TRBJ1-6; 7 bases fit TRBD1. Germline-derived CDR1 and CDR2 are MNHNY and SVGAGI (reference sequence). Unmatched junction bases numbered 7, after V lost 6 bases and J lost 8 bases. There are 14 residues in the CDR3. The CDR3 DNA follows: TGTGCCAGCAGGGGACAGACACCACATTCACCCCTCCACTTT. Protein product: CASRGQTPHSPLHF.

The V and J genes are TRBV19 and TRBJ1-2, with 12 bases aligning to TRBD1. Trimming cost V 2 bases and J 8 bases; bases outside gene matches: 12. The CDR3 sequence is 17 residues long. Germline V gene data show CDR1 as LNHDA and CDR2 as SQIVND (reference sequence). The CDR3 nucleotides are TGTGCCAGTAGTATATGGGGGACAGGGGGCGAAAATGACGGCTACACCTTC. This gives the protein CASSIWGTGGENDGYTF.